Listed here are 5 T cell receptor beta chains from one sample, sequenced in a study of beta chain features in type 1 diabetes (dated by TCRdb to 2016 to 2019). Library construction relied on the immunoSEQ multiplex PCR assay. The entire amount of isolated RNA was reverse transcribed using the High Capacity cDNA Reverse Transcription Kit, so the sequenced TCRB transcripts were expressed ones. TCRdb stores this immuneACCESS table with in-frame sequences only. Part of the clones is absent; in the studies checked, under half of the shortfall reflects unresolved V genes, and no reason is known for the rest. A total of roughly 610,000 clones appear in this sample, roughly a sixth of them only once. Roughly 0.098% of the sample belongs to the ten largest clones. Sequencing was done on a sample of naive CD4+ T cells from blood. The cell subset or site label for this specimen denotes: true naive CD4+ T cells. These receptors originate from a man between 18 and 29 years old in good health.

The chain has TRBV5-4 and TRBJ2-7, with 8 bases that match TRBD2. The junction had 9 bases not matched to a gene; V was cut back by 4 bases and J by 6 bases. The germline gives CDR1 SGHNT, CDR2 YYREEE (reference sequence). The CDR3 spans 14 residues. The CDR3 nucleotides read TGTGCCAGCAGCCCGTTAGCGGGGTCGGGCGAGCAGTACTTC. Translated: CASSPLAGSGEQYF.

This clone occurred a few times. The chain employs TRBV7-9 and TRBJ2-7; TRBD1 agrees at 7 bases. The CDR3 runs to 13 residues. Germline values: CDR1 SEHNR, CDR2 FQNEAQ (reference sequence). Unmatched junction bases numbered 6, after V lost 5 bases and J lost 5 bases. The CDR3 coding sequence is TGTGCCAGCAGCAGAGACAGGGCGGACGAGCAGTACTTC. As protein: CASSRDRADEQYF.

In this sample, this clone turned up a few times. It is unclear where the CDR3 begins or ends on the DNA, so no DNA is shown, and the CDR3 is as TCRdb lists it. The CDR3 loop reads CASSKVARGSVHETQYF. The V gene is TRBV21-1, the J gene TRBJ2-5; TRBD1 reflects the table's D call only, with no check against the DNA. TRBV21-1 is a pseudogene segment. The CDR3 totals 17 residues, both ends included.

This clone showed up just a few times. J is TRBJ2-1 and V is TRBV6-1; 10 bases are a match to TRBD2. The CDR3 has 15 residues. Per the germline V gene, CDR1 is MNHNS and CDR2 is SASEGT. J was trimmed by 6 bases and V by 6 bases; bases with no gene match: 8. Here the CDR3 reads CASRGVLAGVNEQFF. CDR3 nucleotide sequence: TGTGCCAGCAGGGGAGTGCTAGCGGGAGTCAATGAGCAGTTCTTC.

V usage is TRBV5-4 and J usage is TRBJ2-1; the match to TRBD2 covers 11 bases. The CDR3 contains 17 residues. Trimming removed 1 base from V and 0 bases from J; junction bases left unmatched: 3. Looked up from germline, CDR1 is SGHNT and CDR2 is YYREEE (reference sequence). Here the CDR3 reads CASSLPGLAGSYNEQFF. The CDR3 coding sequence is TGTGCCAGCAGCTTGCCTGGACTAGCGGGCTCCTACAATGAGCAGTTCTTC.